Following are 19 T cell receptor beta chains from one sample sequenced in a study of shared clonotypes between healthy human individuals. Using immunoSEQ multiplex PCR, the repertoire was profiled, and TCRdb retains in-frame clones only, with some absent. The table lists about 690,000 clones, less than 95% of them singletons. Sequenced material: memory CD8+ T cells from PBMCs. Subset specified: CD45RO+ cells pooled with CCR7-negative TemRA cells. The receptors come from a man between 18 and 29 years old in good health. Some clones in this sample may be carry-over from other donors' samples.

The chain recombines TRBV6-1 with TRBJ2-2, with D uncertain. V lost 6 bases, J lost 3 bases, and 5 bases lay in between. CDR1 and CDR2 (germline): MNHNS, SASEGT. The CDR3 totals 12 residues. The CDR3 sequence is CASRSYTGELFF. The CDR3 nucleotides are TGTGCCAGCAGGAGCTACACCGGGGAGCTGTTTTTT.

V and J are TRBV2 and TRBJ2-1; perhaps TRBD2 as D (5 bases). V was trimmed by 5 bases and J by 5 bases, leaving 10 bases between them. Germline V lookup: CDR1 SNHLY, CDR2 FYNNEI. The CDR3 spans 13 residues. In DNA form, the CDR3 reads TGTGCCAGCAGTTGGACTCGAGACAATGAGCAGTTCTTC. Translation: CASSWTRDNEQFF.

The chain recombines TRBV7-9 with TRBJ2-3; D is undetermined. Germline values: CDR1 SEHNR, CDR2 FQNEAQ (reference sequence). This CDR3 has 15 amino acids. Trimming cost V 0 bases and J 0 bases, with 7 bases left between them. The CDR3 nucleotides are TGTGCCAGCAGCTTAGCGGGGATTAGCACAGATACGCAGTATTTT. The encoded protein is CASSLAGISTDTQYF.

V is TRBV4-3 and J is TRBJ2-7; 7 bases are shared with TRBD2. V shed 0 bases and J 6 bases; nucleotides not matched to a gene: 14. In germline, CDR1 is LGHNA, CDR2 YSLEER. The CDR3 extends over 17 amino acids. The CDR3 nucleotides read TGCGCCAGCAGCCAAGATGCGGGGGTCCAGACGGGGGGCGAGCAGTACTTC. Its translation is CASSQDAGVQTGGEQYF.

This rearrangement joins TRBV9 to TRBJ1-3; D remains unclear. The V end was cut by 3 bases, the J end by 0 bases, with 10 bases between. Germline CDR1 and CDR2: SGDLS and YYNGEE. The CDR3 extends over 15 amino acids. Written as DNA, the CDR3 is TGTGCCAGCAGCGCCGGACGGAGCTCTGGAAACACCATATATTTT. This gives the protein CASSAGRSSGNTIYF.

The chain recombines TRBV28 with TRBJ2-7; 9 bases align to TRBD1. Germline V lookup: CDR1 MDHEN, CDR2 SYDVKM. Trimming cost V 3 bases and J 2 bases; bases outside gene matches: 14. CDR3 length: 18 residues. The chain's CDR3 is CASSFPPAGQGIAYEQYF. DNA of the CDR3: TGTGCCAGCAGTTTCCCCCCCGCCGGACAGGGGATAGCCTACGAGCAGTACTTC.

The table lists this clone with a few counts. V and J are TRBV28 and TRBJ2-5; D uncertain. V was cut by 6 bases and J by 1 base, with 18 bases left in between. The CDR3 runs 16 residues. In germline, CDR1 is MDHEN, CDR2 SYDVKM. CDR3 nucleotide sequence: TGTGCCAGCAGCGCCTCGGACGTTTTTCCCCAAGAGACCCAGTACTTC. Translating it yields CASSASDVFPQETQYF.

In its sample, this clone was seen a few times. The chain has TRBV11-2 and TRBJ2-5; weak D call: TRBD1 (6 bases). Matching the DNA end better, TRBJ2-7 makes the J call doubtful. Germline lookup yields CDR1 SGHAT and CDR2 FQNNGV. This CDR3 spans 12 amino acids. The CDR3 DNA reads as TGTGCCAGCCGAAACAGGGCCTACGAGCAGTACTTC. Protein product: CASRNRAYEQYF.

The chain is built from TRBV2 and TRBJ1-4; unclear D gene. Per the germline V gene, CDR1 is SNHLY and CDR2 is FYNNEI. Trimming removed 0 bases at V and 0 bases at J, with 14 bases between. The CDR3 runs 18 residues. The CDR3: CASSEALLPFATNEKLFF. The CDR3 region has the DNA TGTGCCAGCAGTGAAGCGCTTCTCCCATTTGCAACTAATGAAAAACTGTTTTTT.

The chain combines TRBV5-1 with TRBJ1-2; 8 bases agree with TRBD1. The CDR3 is made up of 12 amino acids. Per germline, CDR1 SGHRS and CDR2 YFSETQ. Trimming removed 5 bases from V and 8 bases from J; junction bases left unmatched: 5. The CDR3 reads CASSPGTGGYTF. The DNA for the CDR3 is TGCGCCAGCAGTCCTGGGACAGGAGGCTACACCTTC.

The genes are TRBV5-6 and TRBJ2-4, with TRBD1 matching 7 bases. Germline values: CDR1 SGHDT, CDR2 YYEEEE. Trimming cost V 0 bases and J 15 bases; bases outside gene matches: 6. The CDR3 sequence is 12 residues long. DNA of the CDR3: TGTGCCAGCAGCTTGGGACAGGGTAACGCGTACTTC. Its translation is CASSLGQGNAYF.

The V and J genes are TRBV7-9 and TRBJ2-5, with D uncertain. The CDR3 covers 14 residues. V was shortened by 1 base and J by 2 bases, with 8 bases between the two germline ends. Germline assignment: CDR1 SEHNR and CDR2 FQNEAQ (reference sequence). CDR3: CASSLDWVQETQYF. Here the CDR3 DNA reads TGTGCCAGCAGCTTAGATTGGGTACAAGAGACCCAGTACTTC.

This clone was picked up many times. This chain's CDR3 is CATSDLARGDTQYF. The CDR3 coding sequence is TGTGCCACCAGCGATTTGGCAAGGGGAGATACGCAGTATTTT. V and J are TRBV15 and TRBJ2-3; possible D gene TRBD1, 5 bases. From germline, CDR1 is LNHNV and CDR2 YYDKDF (reference sequence). The CDR3 is made up of 14 amino acids. With 5 bases removed from V and 5 bases from J, the gap between germline ends came to 14 bases.

This clone was seen a single time. J is TRBJ2-3 and V is TRBV5-1; the match to TRBD2 covers 8 bases. From germline, CDR1 is SGHRS and CDR2 YFSETQ. The CDR3 runs to 14 residues. With V trimmed by 4 bases and J by 6 bases, 7 bases remained unmatched. The CDR3 nucleotides are TGCGCCAGCAGCCAAAGGACTAGCTGGGATACGCAGTATTTT. This sequence encodes CASSQRTSWDTQYF.

J is TRBJ1-2 and V is TRBV27; TRBD1 matches 9 bases. This CDR3 region has 15 residues. Per the germline V gene, CDR1 is MNHEY and CDR2 is SMNVEV (reference sequence). V shed 5 bases, J shed 5 bases, and the junction held 9 bases outside the gene matches. The CDR3 is CASSPWTGVGYGYTF. The CDR3 DNA reads TGTGCCAGCAGTCCCTGGACAGGGGTGGGGTATGGCTACACCTTC.

The chain combines TRBV11-2 with TRBJ2-1; D not certain. Trimming stripped 1 base from V and 0 bases from J, with 10 bases between. The CDR3 sequence is 16 residues long. Per the germline V gene, CDR1 is SGHAT and CDR2 is FQNNGV. CDR3 DNA: TGTGCCAGCAGCTTAGGACTTTATGGCTCCTACAATGAGCAGTTCTTC. Encoded protein: CASSLGLYGSYNEQFF.

The chain recombines TRBV7-6 with TRBJ1-2; no clear D gene. There are 13 residues in the CDR3. Germline V gene data show CDR1 as SGHVS and CDR2 as FNYEAQ. Trimming cost V 5 bases and J 8 bases, with 15 bases left between them. The CDR3 DNA follows: TGTGCCAGCAGCCCTGGGGTTTTTGGGGGCTACACCTTC. This sequence encodes CASSPGVFGGYTF.

The chain is built from TRBV5-1 and TRBJ2-7; 9 bases match TRBD1. CDR3 length: 13 residues. V gave up 1 base and J gave up 7 bases; unmatched junction bases: 3. Per the germline V gene, CDR1 is SGHRS and CDR2 is YFSETQ. CDR3 region: CASSLWTGAEQYF. Written as DNA, the CDR3 is TGCGCCAGCAGCTTGTGGACAGGGGCTGAGCAGTACTTC.

The chain combines TRBV15 with TRBJ2-6, with 11 bases fitting TRBD2. The CDR3 has 18 amino acids. J gave up 0 bases and V 3 bases, and 4 bases lay outside the gene matches. Germline-derived CDR1 and CDR2 are LNHNV and YYDKDF (reference sequence). In nucleotides, the CDR3 is TGTGCCACCAGCAGGGCGACTAGCGGGATCTCTGGGGCCAACGTCCTGACTTTC. Protein product: CATSRATSGISGANVLTF.